This T cell receptor beta chain is drawn from a study of HIV-infected patients and healthy controls. TCRdb re-analysed the 5' RACE reads in MiXCR, keeping a single row per CDR3 protein. Among about 67,000 distinct CDR3 sequences listed, about a sixth were seen once. The CDR3 has 14 amino acids. Germline V gene sequence: CDR1 DFQATT, CDR2 SNEGSKA (reference sequence). Trimming took 2 bases from V and 1 from J, leaving 9 bases between them. The sequenced sample was CD4+ T cells from blood. The rearrangement links TRBV20-1 to TRBJ2-1; a weak D match, TRBD2 (6 bases). The source of this sequence is a human donor in good health. The CDR3, as DNA: TGCAGTGCTAGACGTGGGGGGTCCTACAATGAGCAGTTCTTC. This translates into CSARRGGSYNEQFF.